What follows are 30 T cell receptor beta chains derived from one specimen sequenced in a study of T cell repertoires in cytomegalovirus infection. Antigens for these TCRs are unknown. In TCRdb, the reads were re-called with MiXCR into one record per CDR3 protein. This table has about 310,000 distinct CDR3 sequences, around a quarter appearing once. The source was cultured PBMCs, collected from culture after CMV antigen stimulation. The receptor source for this set is a human donor in good health (CMV status not recorded). Some clones in this sample may be carry-over from other donors' samples.

This clonotype was seen a few times. The chain has TRBV4-3 and TRBJ2-1, with D possibly matching TRBD1 (6 bases). This CDR3 contains 15 residues. Trimming left V 0 bases short and J 7 bases short, with 13 bases between. CDR1 is LGHNA, CDR2 YSLEER, per germline. DNA of the CDR3: TGCGCCAGCAGCCAAGATCGTGGGGGCTGGAATGAGCAGTTCTTC. Translation gives CASSQDRGGWNEQFF.

This clonotype was detected ten times or more. This chain uses TRBV7-2 with TRBJ2-1; 8 bases fit TRBD1. V lost 4 bases and J lost 9; bases outside the gene matches: 8. The CDR3 contains 14 residues. Germline CDR1 SGHTA, CDR2 FQGNSA. CDR3 sequence reads: CASSWRQGSGEQFF. CDR3 nucleotide sequence: TGTGCCAGCAGCTGGAGACAGGGGTCGGGTGAGCAGTTCTTC.

In its sample, this clonotype was seen a few times. J is TRBJ2-7 and V is TRBV7-6; D not resolved. Trimming pared 5 bases from V and 5 bases from J, leaving 13 bases between. The CDR3 contains 13 residues. CDR1 and CDR2 (germline): SGHVS, FNYEAQ. The CDR3, as DNA: TGTGCCAGCAGCCTTGACATTCGTCACGAGCAGTACGTC. Amino acid sequence: CASSLDIRHEQYV.

This clonotype was found a few times. The V gene is TRBV19, the J gene TRBJ1-2; possible D gene TRBD1, 5 bases. From germline, CDR1 is LNHDA and CDR2 SQIVND (reference sequence). Deletions cut 3 bases from V and 2 bases from J, with 10 bases between. The CDR3 totals 14 residues. The DNA of the CDR3 is TGTGCCAGTAGTATCGAAGGGACCAACTATGGCTACACCTTC. Encoded protein: CASSIEGTNYGYTF.

This clonotype was observed at least ten times. The chain combines TRBV7-9 with TRBJ2-1; TRBD2 might be the D (6 bases). Germline loops: CDR1 SEHNR, CDR2 FQNEAQ (reference sequence). The length of the CDR3 is 18 residues. V was shortened by 1 base and J by 3 bases, with 19 bases between the two germline ends. CDR3 region: CASSLGVGSGLIYNEQFF. DNA of the CDR3: TGTGCCAGCAGCTTAGGGGTGGGTAGCGGACTAATCTACAATGAGCAGTTCTTC.

The gene calls are TRBV19 and TRBJ1-2; tentative D call: TRBD1 (6 bases). Germline V gene lookup returns CDR1 LNHDA and CDR2 SQIVND (reference sequence). CDR3 length equals 15 residues. The V and J ends lost 3 bases and 5 bases respectively, with 16 bases between them. The CDR3 coding sequence is TGTGCCAGTAGTATCGGCGGGGGCGGGATGTATGGCTACACCTTC. It yields the protein CASSIGGGGMYGYTF.

This clonotype was counted between two and nine times. The chain links TRBV14 to TRBJ2-5; 7 nucleotides align to TRBD2. The CDR3 totals 13 residues. V lost 4 bases to trimming and J lost 7 bases; unmatched junction nucleotides: 6. In germline, CDR1 is SGHDN, CDR2 FVKESK. CDR3 sequence: CASSRGGDGTQYF. The CDR3 DNA follows: TGTGCCAGCAGCCGCGGGGGTGATGGGACCCAGTACTTC.

This clonotype was recorded at least ten times. This sequence joins TRBV7-8 and TRBJ2-1, with 16 bases that match TRBD2. V dropped 2 bases and J dropped 0; count of bases not matched to a gene: 7. Germline CDR1 reads SGHVS; CDR2 reads FQNEAQ. The CDR3 is 20 residues long. The CDR3 sequence is CASSLRAGLAGGGSYNEQFF. CDR3 nucleotide sequence: TGTGCCAGCAGCTTAAGGGCGGGACTAGCGGGAGGGGGCTCCTACAATGAGCAGTTCTTC.

J is TRBJ2-7 and V is TRBV6-2 or TRBV6-3, with 8 bases identical to TRBD2. The V gene's germline CDR1 is MNHEY and CDR2 SVGEGT. CDR3 length equals 14 residues. The V and J ends lost 11 bases and 5 bases, in that order; junction bases with no gene match: 14. The CDR3 spells CASHKRETYDEQYF. The CDR3 DNA reads as TGTGCCTCACATAAGCGGGAGACGTACGACGAGCAGTACTTC.

The chain employs TRBV24-1 and TRBJ2-7; 10 positions match TRBD1. The CDR3 length is 16 residues. The J segment lost 4 bases and the V segment lost 3 bases, leaving 8 bases of the junction unmatched. Germline assignment: CDR1 KGHDR and CDR2 SFDVKD. The CDR3 loop reads CATSDTGTGASYEQYF. The CDR3 coding sequence is TGTGCCACCAGTGATACCGGGACAGGGGCCTCGTACGAGCAGTACTTC.

This clonotype was detected only once. V gene TRBV10-3 combines with J gene TRBJ2-1; 8 bases map to TRBD2. CDR3 length equals 14 residues. Per the germline V gene, CDR1 is ENHRY and CDR2 is SYGVKD. V lost 6 bases, J lost 4 bases, and 5 bases stayed unmatched. The CDR3 reads CAIRDVAGYNEQFF. In nucleotides, the CDR3 is TGTGCCATCAGAGACGTAGCGGGGTACAATGAGCAGTTCTTC.

This chain links TRBV19 with TRBJ2-3; D remains unclear. The germline CDR1 and CDR2 sequences are LNHDA and SQIVND (reference sequence). V was cut by 6 bases and J by 1 base, with 14 bases left in between. This CDR3 spans 15 amino acids. CDR3 nucleotide sequence: TGTGCCAGTAGCGAAATCCGTTGGGGCACAGATACGCAGTATTTT. This codes for CASSEIRWGTDTQYF. Complete variable domain (other parts from reference TRBV19 and TRBJ2-3): DGGITQSPKYLFRKEGQNVTLSCEQNLNHDAMYWYRQDPGQGLRLIYYSQIVNDFQKGDIAEGYSVSREKKESFPLTVTSAQKNPTAFYLCASSEIRWGTDTQYFGPGTRLTVL.

This chain uses TRBV25-1 with TRBJ2-1; no firm D call. The CDR3 is 14 residues long. Germline loops: CDR1 MGHDK, CDR2 SYGVNS. Trimming removed 4 bases at V and 3 bases at J, with 10 bases between. The CDR3 region is CASSGPSDYNEQFF. CDR3 nucleotides: TGTGCCAGCAGTGGCCCCTCGGACTACAATGAGCAGTTCTTC.

The chain combines TRBV20-1 with TRBJ2-1; 7 bases map to TRBD2. The CDR3 spans 14 residues. The germline CDR1 and CDR2 sequences are DFQATT and SNEGSKA (reference sequence). J was trimmed by 1 base and V by 6 bases; bases with no gene match: 6. CDR3 nucleotide sequence: TGCAGTGCGCGTACTAGCGTATCCTACAATGAGCAGTTCTTC. It translates to CSARTSVSYNEQFF.

J is TRBJ1-2 and V is TRBV27; D uncertain. V lost 4 bases and J lost 5, with 17 bases in between. Germline CDR1 and CDR2: MNHEY and SMNVEV (reference sequence). The CDR3 runs 15 residues. CDR3 DNA: TGTGCCAGCAGTTGGGCCGCTGGAGATAATTATGGCTACACCTTC. Amino acid sequence: CASSWAAGDNYGYTF.

This chain links TRBV6-2 or TRBV6-3 with TRBJ1-5; 11 bases map to TRBD1. This CDR3 is 15 amino acids long. CDR1 MNHEY and CDR2 SVGEGT come from the germline V gene. V lost 6 bases, J lost 2 bases, and 3 bases stayed unmatched. CDR3: CASSRGQGGNQPQHF. The CDR3 DNA reads TGTGCCAGCAGCAGGGGACAGGGGGGCAATCAGCCCCAGCATTTT.

At least ten counts were recorded for this clonotype. The CDR3 sequence: CASSLVSGRATEAFF. In nucleotides, the CDR3 is TGTGCCAGCAGCTTAGTTTCAGGGAGGGCCACTGAAGCTTTCTTT. The V and J genes are TRBV7-6 and TRBJ1-1, with D perhaps TRBD1 (5 bases). The CDR3 has 15 amino acids. Trimming pared 1 base from V and 4 bases from J, leaving 13 bases between. Germline V CDR1 and CDR2: SGHVS, FNYEAQ.

The chain couples TRBV19 to TRBJ2-3; D is perhaps TRBD2 (6 bases). Trimming shortened V by 4 bases and J by 1 base, and 9 bases separated the two germline ends. The CDR3 contains 14 residues. The germline gives CDR1 LNHDA, CDR2 SQIVND (reference sequence). The CDR3 loop reads CASSRLAGTDTQYF. The CDR3, as DNA: TGTGCCAGTAGTAGATTAGCGGGCACAGATACGCAGTATTTT. The full variable domain, in which reference TRBV19 and TRBJ2-3 provide the parts outside the CDR3, is DGGITQSPKYLFRKEGQNVTLSCEQNLNHDAMYWYRQDPGQGLRLIYYSQIVNDFQKGDIAEGYSVSREKKESFPLTVTSAQKNPTAFYLCASSRLAGTDTQYFGPGTRLTVL.

This clonotype was detected a few times. The J gene is TRBJ2-7, the V gene TRBV20-1; 14 bases line up with TRBD2. This CDR3 region has 14 residues. The V gene's germline CDR1 is DFQATT and CDR2 SNEGSKA (reference sequence). The junction had 5 bases not matched to a gene; V was cut back by 5 bases and J by 5 bases. The DNA of the CDR3 is TGCAGTGCTGTGACTAGCGGGAGGGGTGACGAGCAGTACTTC. Translating it yields CSAVTSGRGDEQYF.

This clonotype was picked up a small number of times. This rearrangement joins TRBV6-2 or TRBV6-3 to TRBJ2-2, with 8 bases identical to TRBD1. V shed 2 bases, J shed 1 base, and the junction held 6 bases outside the gene matches. This CDR3 region has 17 residues. Germline CDR1 and CDR2: MNHEY and SVGEGT. The CDR3, as DNA: TGTGCCAGCAGTTACACATACAGGGGGAAGAACACCGGGGAGCTGTTTTTT. Protein product: CASSYTYRGKNTGELFF.

A few counts support this clonotype. CDR3 residues: CASSRIPGASGYNEQFF. The CDR3 DNA follows: TGTGCCAGCAGCCGGATACCGGGGGCTAGCGGGTACAATGAGCAGTTCTTC. The chain recombines TRBV6-2 or TRBV6-3 with TRBJ2-1; 8 positions agree with TRBD2. The CDR3 contains 17 residues. Losses at the gene ends were 6 bases for V and 4 bases for J; bases not matched to a gene: 14. The V gene's germline CDR1 is MNHEY and CDR2 SVGEGT.

The V call is TRBV10-3, the J call TRBJ2-5; a weak D match, TRBD2 (5 bases). This CDR3 has 15 amino acids. Trimming stripped 2 bases from V and 5 bases from J, with 15 bases between. Germline values: CDR1 ENHRY, CDR2 SYGVKD. The CDR3 loop is CAISEPLNGEETQYF. CDR3 coding DNA: TGTGCCATCAGTGAGCCCCTAAATGGGGAGGAGACCCAGTACTTC.

The chain joins TRBV25-1 to TRBJ2-1; unclear D gene. The CDR3 is 15 amino acids. Germline-derived CDR1 and CDR2 are MGHDK and SYGVNS. V lost 4 bases to trimming and J lost 0 bases, with 10 bases between them. CDR3 DNA: TGTGCCAGCAGTGTCGCCTTGAGCTCCTACAATGAGCAGTTCTTC. As protein: CASSVALSSYNEQFF.

The rearrangement links TRBV25-1 to TRBJ2-3, with TRBD2 matching over 8 bases. V trimming: 3 bases; J trimming: 2 bases; junction bases outside the gene matches: 10. Germline V gives CDR1 MGHDK, CDR2 SYGVNS. The CDR3 consists of 17 residues. CDR3 nucleotide sequence: TGTGCCAGCAGTGACCGTAGGACTAGCCCAATCACAGATACGCAGTATTTT. It specifies CASSDRRTSPITDTQYF. Complete variable domain (other parts from reference TRBV25-1 and TRBJ2-3): EADIYQTPRYLVIGTGKKITLECSQTMGHDKMYWYQQDPGMELHLIHYSYGVNSTEKGDLSSESTVSRIRTEHFPLTLESARPSHTSQYLCASSDRRTSPITDTQYFGPGTRLTVL.

The chain combines TRBV4-1 with TRBJ1-1; a possible D gene is TRBD1 (5 bases). This CDR3 has 15 residues. CDR1 is MGHRA and CDR2 is YSYEKL in the germline V gene. V was cut by 1 base and J by 5 bases, with 14 bases left in between. DNA for the CDR3: TGCGCCAGCAGCCAAGTTTCAGGGCGATGGACTGAAGCTTTCTTT. This translates into CASSQVSGRWTEAFF.

This chain uses TRBV12-3 or TRBV12-4 with TRBJ2-1; a possible D gene is TRBD1 (6 bases). The V end lost 5 bases, the J end lost 8 bases, and 16 bases lay between the germline ends. The CDR3 is 14 residues long. The CDR3 loop is CASSIPGQIDEQFF. The CDR3 bases are TGTGCCAGCAGTATACCCGGACAGATCGATGAGCAGTTCTTC.

This clonotype appeared a few times. The chain recombines TRBV7-9 with TRBJ1-1; TRBD1 is a possible D gene (5 bases). Germline V gene data show CDR1 as SEHNR and CDR2 as FQNEAQ (reference sequence). Deletions cut 5 bases from V and 4 bases from J, with 17 bases between. The CDR3 is made up of 15 amino acids. CDR3 residues: CASSQTGGEGTEAFF. DNA for the CDR3: TGTGCCAGCAGCCAGACGGGGGGGGAAGGCACTGAAGCTTTCTTT.

In its sample, this clonotype was seen a few times. The CDR3 DNA reads as TGTGCCAGCAGTGACAGACAGGGGTTATACACTGAAGCTTTCTTT. This sequence encodes CASSDRQGLYTEAFF. V is TRBV6-1 and J is TRBJ1-1, with 8 bases matching TRBD1. CDR3 size: 15 residues. With V trimmed by 3 bases and J by 3 bases, 6 bases remained unmatched. The germline V gene encodes CDR1 MNHNS and CDR2 SASEGT.

This clonotype has a count of ten or more. V gene TRBV7-9 combines with J gene TRBJ2-2; 13 bases align to TRBD2. J gave up 4 bases and V 5 bases, and 7 bases lay outside the gene matches. The CDR3 sequence is 17 residues long. CDR1 and CDR2 (germline): SEHNR, FQNEAQ (reference sequence). For the CDR3, the DNA is TGTGCCAGCAGCACACGGACTAGCGGGAGTGGCACCGGGGAGCTGTTTTTT. This sequence encodes CASSTRTSGSGTGELFF.

There are a few counts of this clonotype. This sequence joins TRBV6-5 and TRBJ2-4, with 12 bases aligning to TRBD2. From germline, CDR1 is MNHEY and CDR2 SVGAGI. This CDR3 region has 17 residues. V was pared by 6 bases and J by 8 bases, with 14 bases of the junction left unmatched. The CDR3 sequence is CASRGTSGWSGFDIQYF. CDR3 sequence (DNA): TGTGCCAGCAGAGGGACTAGCGGGTGGTCGGGTTTTGACATTCAGTACTTC.